These T cell receptor beta chains were read from a single sample in a study of T-cell memory formation after mild COVID-19. TCRdb re-called the 5' RACE reads with MiXCR, one entry per CDR3 protein. The sample holds fewer than 600,000 distinct CDR3 sequences, less than 25% seen once. Source material: PBMCs or a T cell subset sorted from them (not recorded which). Receptors were obtained from an adult woman who had mild COVID-19 (a few samples of this study predate the infection). Cell type and time point are not known. Each CDR3 is given with its conserved first and last residue. A D gene is named only where the DNA matches it firmly. The size field is filled for only some rows; it gives once, few, many or a size class.

d_call	clone_size	v_call	j_call	cdr3_nt	cdr3_aa
TRBD2	-	TRBV20-1	TRBJ2-7	TGCAGTGCTTTTAGCGGGAGGGCCTCCTACGAGCAGTACTTC	CSAFSGRASYEQYF
TRBD1	once	TRBV29-1	TRBJ1-1	TGCAGCGTCGCGACCGGGACAGTGAACACTGAAGCTTTCTTT	CSVATGTVNTEAFF
-	-	TRBV6-1	TRBJ1-1	TGTGCCAGCTTTAGGACGGTCCCGAACACTGAAGCTTTCTTT	CASFRTVPNTEAFF
-	-	TRBV4-3	TRBJ2-3	TGCGCCAGCAGCCAAGCCACTAGCACAGATACGCAGTATTTT	CASSQATSTDTQYF
-	few	TRBV20-1	TRBJ1-4	TGCAGTGCGAAGAAGGGGGGGGTAGAAAAACTGTTTTTT	CSAKKGGVEKLFF
TRBD2	-	TRBV6-2/TRBV6-3	TRBJ2-1	TGTGCCAGCAGTTTGTCTAGCGGACTCTCCTACAATGAGCAGTTCTTC	CASSLSSGLSYNEQFF
TRBD2	many	TRBV7-2	TRBJ2-7	TGTGCCAGCAGCTTAAGCGGGACCACCTACGAGCAGTACTTC	CASSLSGTTYEQYF
TRBD1	-	TRBV7-2	TRBJ1-6	TGTGCCAGCAGCGAGAGACAGGGTGTGTCACCCCTCCACTTT	CASSERQGVSPLHF
TRBD1	few	TRBV18	TRBJ2-2	TGTGCCAGCTCACACGGACAGGGGCCGAACACCGGGGAGCTGTTTTTT	CASSHGQGPNTGELFF
TRBD1	few	TRBV6-1	TRBJ2-2	TGTGCCAGCAGCGCAGGGACAGCCGACACCGGGGAGCTGTTTTTT	CASSAGTADTGELFF
TRBD1	once	TRBV5-4	TRBJ2-1	TGTGCCAGCAGCTTGGGTGTGGGGACAGGGGGGAATGAGCAGTTCTTC	CASSLGVGTGGNEQFF
-	-	TRBV29-1	TRBJ1-2	TGCAGCGCCGGGGACACAAACTATGGCTACACCTTC	CSAGDTNYGYTF
TRBD1	-	TRBV7-3	TRBJ1-2	TGTGCCAGCAGCCGGCAGGGACAGGGTGAGGGCTACACCTTC	CASSRQGQGEGYTF
-	-	TRBV6-5	TRBJ1-2	TGTGCCAGCAGTTACCGTCCCAGCGTGTCGGGCTACACCTTC	CASSYRPSVSGYTF
-	-	TRBV5-1	TRBJ2-1	TGCGCCAGCAGCTGGGGGGCTAGCGATACCTACAATGAGCAGTTCTTC	CASSWGASDTYNEQFF
-	few	TRBV12-3/TRBV12-4	TRBJ1-2	TGTGCCAGCAGTTTAACACCCGACAGGTACACCTTC	CASSLTPDRYTF
-	-	TRBV4-3	TRBJ2-3	TGCGCCAGCAGCCCCGGACTACGTAGGGGCACAGATACGCAGTATTTT	CASSPGLRRGTDTQYF
TRBD1	few	TRBV15	TRBJ2-5	TGTGCCACCAGCAGAGTGACAGGGCGGAGAGAGACCCAGTACTTC	CATSRVTGRRETQYF
TRBD1	few	TRBV11-2	TRBJ1-3	TGTGCCAGCAGCTTAGGACAGGGGGCTTCTTACTCTGGAAACACCATATATTTT	CASSLGQGASYSGNTIYF
TRBD1	-	TRBV24-1	TRBJ2-2	TGTGCCACCAGGGGGACAGGGCCAAACACCGGGGAGCTGTTTTTT	CATRGTGPNTGELFF
-	few	TRBV24-1	TRBJ2-1	TGTGCCACCAGTGACAAAAGAGGGCTACTCAGCTCCTACAATGAGCAGTTCTTC	CATSDKRGLLSSYNEQFF
-	-	TRBV5-8	TRBJ1-4	TGTGCCAGCAGCTTGTTAAAGGTTGAAAAACTGTTTTTT	CASSLLKVEKLFF
-	-	TRBV29-1	TRBJ2-1	TGCAGCGTCTCATCAGCCCGAGAGCAGTTCTTC	CSVSSAREQFF
TRBD1	few	TRBV15	TRBJ1-2	TGTGCCACCAGCAGCTCCCCCCAGGGGGATGGCTACACCTTC	CATSSSPQGDGYTF
-	few	TRBV6-1	TRBJ1-3	TGTGCCAGCAGTGAAGATGGGGGGTACGGAAACACCATATATTTT	CASSEDGGYGNTIYF
TRBD2	-	TRBV20-1	TRBJ2-3	TGCAGTGCGCAGCGGGAGGGTATATCAGATACGCAGTATTTT	CSAQREGISDTQYF
-	-	TRBV25-1	TRBJ1-1	TGTGCCAGCACGGCAGGGGCCAACAGACCCGGAGCTTTCTTT	CASTAGANRPGAFF
TRBD1	few	TRBV12-3/TRBV12-4	TRBJ2-1	TGTGCCAGCAGAGCCGGGACAGGGGCCTACAATGAGCAGTTCTTC	CASRAGTGAYNEQFF
TRBD2	-	TRBV20-1	TRBJ2-5	TGCAGTGCTAGACCCCCCACCGGGGGGCAAGAGACCCAGTACTTC	CSARPPTGGQETQYF
-	few	TRBV5-1	TRBJ1-1	TGCGCCAGCAGCTCAGGAGAGGTAAACACTGAAGCTTTCTTT	CASSSGEVNTEAFF
-	many	TRBV4-1	TRBJ1-1	TGCGCCAGCCAGGGTTGGGAGGGATACACTGAAGCTTTCTTT	CASQGWEGYTEAFF
-	-	TRBV20-1	TRBJ1-4	TGCAGTGCTAGAGGGGGGGACCGAGCTAATGAAAAACTGTTTTTT	CSARGGDRANEKLFF
TRBD1	-	TRBV12-3/TRBV12-4	TRBJ1-4	TGTGCCAGCAGTTTATCGGACAGGTCGGGCGAAAAACTGTTTTTT	CASSLSDRSGEKLFF
-	-	TRBV24-1	TRBJ2-1	TGTGCCACCAGCCAGGGAGATGAGCAGTTCTTC	CATSQGDEQFF
-	few	TRBV27	TRBJ1-6	TGTGCCAGCAGTTTATCGCGGGCAGGAGCTAATTCACCCCTCCACTTT	CASSLSRAGANSPLHF
TRBD2	few	TRBV4-2	TRBJ2-1	TGTGCCAGCAGCCAAGATCCAGGACTAGCGGGAGCTTCAGGCGACAATGAGCAGTTCTTC	CASSQDPGLAGASGDNEQFF
TRBD1	few	TRBV19	TRBJ1-1	TGTGCCGGTAGTCCAGGGGGGAACACTGAAGCTTTCTTT	CAGSPGGNTEAFF
-	-	TRBV7-9	TRBJ2-7	TGTGCCAGCAGCTCGACAGGGAGGATCTACGAGCAGTACTTC	CASSSTGRIYEQYF
-	-	TRBV18	TRBJ2-5	TGTGCCAGCTCACCCACCGGGAGTAAAGAGACCCAGTACTTC	CASSPTGSKETQYF
-	-	TRBV6-1	TRBJ1-1	TGTGCCAGCGGCTTCGGTGAGAACACTGAAGCTTTCTTT	CASGFGENTEAFF
TRBD1	-	TRBV20-1	TRBJ1-1	TGCAGTGCTAGTTGGGGGACAGGGAACACTGAAGCTTTCTTT	CSASWGTGNTEAFF
-	few	TRBV7-6	TRBJ1-1	TGTGCCAGCAGCTTAGCGGAGGGGTCACGGTTCACTGAAGCTTTCTTT	CASSLAEGSRFTEAFF
TRBD2	-	TRBV20-1	TRBJ2-1	TGCAGTGCTAGTCCGGAGACTAGCTTGGTGGAGCAGTTCTTC	CSASPETSLVEQFF
TRBD2	few	TRBV27	TRBJ2-3	TGTGCCAGCAACCCCGGGACTAGCGGGGGGGTTGTGGCAGATACGCAGTATTTT	CASNPGTSGGVVADTQYF
-	-	TRBV29-1	TRBJ1-2	TGCAGCGTTGAATTCATGGGGCACGACTATGGCTACACCTTC	CSVEFMGHDYGYTF
-	-	TRBV2	TRBJ2-1	TGTGCCAGCAGTGAAATTTGGCACTATGAGCAGTTCTTC	CASSEIWHYEQFF
-	few	TRBV7-2	TRBJ2-3	TGTGCCAGCAGCTTCGCCAGGTATTTT	CASSFARYF
TRBD2	-	TRBV12-3/TRBV12-4	TRBJ2-5	TGTGCCAGCAGTTCAGGACTAGCGGGGGGAGGCTGGGAGACCCAGTACTTC	CASSSGLAGGGWETQYF
TRBD2	many	TRBV20-1	TRBJ2-2	TGCAGTGCTAGAGATCAACTAGCGGGAGACACCGGGGAGCTGTTTTTT	CSARDQLAGDTGELFF
-	many	TRBV29-1	TRBJ2-1	TGCAGCGTGGAGCGGGACACCTACAATGAGCAGTTCTTC	CSVERDTYNEQFF
TRBD2	-	TRBV24-1	TRBJ2-1	TGTGCCACCAGTGACACGGGGGGGTCCTACAATGAGCAGTTCTTC	CATSDTGGSYNEQFF
TRBD1	-	TRBV10-2	TRBJ1-6	TGCGCCAGCAGGGACAGGATCACGAATTCACCCCTCCACTTT	CASRDRITNSPLHF
TRBD1	few	TRBV24-1	TRBJ2-1	TGTGCCACCAGTGAGGGACAGGGGGCGAATGAGCAGTTCTTC	CATSEGQGANEQFF
TRBD2	-	TRBV11-3	TRBJ2-1	TGTGCCAGCAGCTTAGAAGGGACCGGGACTAGCGGGAGCGGAACCTACAATGAGCAGTTCTTC	CASSLEGTGTSGSGTYNEQFF
TRBD1	-	TRBV20-1	TRBJ1-6	TGCAGTCTCCGGGACAGGGGGTACTCTAATTCACCCCTCCACTTT	CSLRDRGYSNSPLHF
TRBD2	-	TRBV4-2	TRBJ2-1	TGTGCCAGCAGCCAAGAAGGACTAGTGAATGAGCAGTTCTTC	CASSQEGLVNEQFF
-	-	TRBV5-4	TRBJ1-1	TGTGCCAGCAGCTTGGTCAATCGGGGGATGAACACTGAAGCTTTCTTT	CASSLVNRGMNTEAFF
-	many	TRBV3-1	TRBJ2-7	TGTGCCAGCAGCCAAATGGGGGTGGGGGAGCAGTACTTC	CASSQMGVGEQYF
-	few	TRBV10-3	TRBJ1-2	TGTGCCATCAGGCTAACGGACACCTCCTCGGGAGGCTACACCTTC	CAIRLTDTSSGGYTF